One and the same sample provided the 10 T cell receptor beta chains below, sequenced in a study of breast tumors, draining lymph nodes, adjacent tissues. TCRdb re-called the multiplex PCR reads with MiXCR, one entry per CDR3 protein. The sample contains about 230,000 distinct CDR3 sequences, about 30% of which appear only once. Breast cancer patients provided tissue from their axillary draining lymph nodes. The sequenced sample consisted of axillary lymph node tissue. These receptors came from a female donor with breast cancer. Some clones in this sample may be carry-over from other donors' samples.

In its sample, this clonotype was seen many times. The chain recombines TRBV20-1 with TRBJ1-3, with 7 bases lining up with TRBD1. Germline CDR1 DFQATT, CDR2 SNEGSKA (reference sequence). This CDR3 comprises 15 residues. After removal of 5 bases from V and 4 bases from J, the junction contained 11 bases not matched to a gene. The DNA of the CDR3 is TGCAGTGCTTCCCCAGGGGGGGCCAGGGGAAACACCATATATTTT. Amino acids: CSASPGGARGNTIYF.

V is TRBV2 and J is TRBJ2-3, with TRBD1 identical over 7 bases. CDR1 SNHLY and CDR2 FYNNEI come from the germline V gene. The junction had 2 bases not matched to a gene; V was cut back by 6 bases and J by 5 bases. The CDR3 is made up of 12 amino acids. The CDR3 bases are TGTGCCAGCAGGCGACAGGGAGATACGCAGTATTTT. Translated, it gives CASRRQGDTQYF.

Concerning this clonotype: A junction boundary mismatches the germline segment, possibly from a read error. V is TRBV11-3 and J is TRBJ2-3; 7 bases align to TRBD2. This CDR3 region has 16 residues. Germline assignment: CDR1 SGHNT and CDR2 YENEEA. The CDR3 region is CAGSQGVTAGVDTQYF. The DNA of the CDR3 is TGTGCCGGCAGCCAAGGGGTCACGGCGGGAGTCGATACGCAGTATTTT.

The CDR3 DNA follows: TGCAGCTCCGGAGGGGGGGGTGCCAATGAGCAGTTCTTC. It specifies CSSGGGGANEQFF. This chain joins TRBV29-1 and TRBJ2-1; D perhaps matches TRBD2 (7 bases). The CDR3 extends over 13 amino acids. V was cut by 8 bases and J by 6 bases, with 17 bases left in between. Germline values: CDR1 SQVTM, CDR2 ANQGSEA.

The J gene is TRBJ1-1, the V gene TRBV19; no firm D call. CDR3 size: 14 residues. Germline CDR1 reads LNHDA; CDR2 reads SQIVND (reference sequence). Trimming stripped 5 bases from V and 0 bases from J, with 10 bases between. This CDR3 is CASSAPRLNTEAFF. The CDR3 bases are TGTGCCAGTAGTGCCCCCCGACTGAACACTGAAGCTTTCTTT.

At least ten counts were recorded for this clonotype. The V and J genes are TRBV7-3 and TRBJ1-5; TRBD1 matches 7 bases. CDR3 length equals 16 residues. CDR1 and CDR2 (germline): SGHTA, FQGTGA. With 6 bases clipped from V and 4 bases from J, the junction kept 12 bases outside the gene matches. As DNA, the CDR3 is TGTGCCAGCAGAATATTAGGGACAGACTTTAATCAGCCCCAGCATTTT. This gives the protein CASRILGTDFNQPQHF. Together with reference TRBV7-3 and TRBJ1-5, the CDR3 gives the full variable domain: GAGVSQTPSNKVTEKGKYVELRCDPISGHTALYWYRQSLGQGPEFLIYFQGTGAADDSGLPNDRFFAVRPEGSVSTLKIQRTERGDSAVYLCASRILGTDFNQPQHFGDGTRLSIL.

This clonotype has just a few counts. The rearrangement joins TRBV18 to TRBJ2-3; D is possibly TRBD1 or TRBD2 (5 bases each). Trimming removed 0 bases at V and 1 base at J, with 14 bases between. Germline V lookup: CDR1 KGHSH, CDR2 LQKENI. The CDR3 sequence is 17 residues long. CDR3 residues: CASSPPRGASRTDTQYF. In DNA form, the CDR3 reads TGTGCCAGCTCACCACCGAGGGGAGCGAGCCGCACAGATACGCAGTATTTT.

This clonotype was counted many times. The chain couples TRBV20-1 to TRBJ2-7; a weak D match, TRBD2 (5 bases). Trimming pared 3 bases from V and 3 bases from J, leaving 12 bases between. CDR1 is DFQATT, CDR2 SNEGSKA, per germline (reference sequence). The CDR3 is made up of 13 amino acids. The CDR3, as DNA: TGCAGTGCTAGGGGCCCGGGGATCTACGAGCAGTACTTC. It encodes CSARGPGIYEQYF.

This sequence joins TRBV15 and TRBJ2-3, with 8 bases lining up with TRBD2. Germline values: CDR1 LNHNV, CDR2 YYDKDF (reference sequence). V lost 3 bases, J lost 4 bases, and 9 bases stayed unmatched. The CDR3 length is 16 residues. CDR3 sequence (DNA): TGTGCCACCAGCAGGGGCTTAGCGGGATCGCCAGATACGCAGTATTTT. It specifies CATSRGLAGSPDTQYF.

The chain recombines TRBV27 with TRBJ2-5; a weak D match, TRBD2 (7 bases). V lost 4 bases, J lost 9 bases, and 18 bases lay in between. CDR3 length equals 14 residues. Germline assignment: CDR1 MNHEY and CDR2 SMNVEV (reference sequence). The CDR3 DNA is TGTGCCAGCAGTTCCGGGACGGGGGGCTTAGCCCAGTACTTC. Translation gives CASSSGTGGLAQYF.